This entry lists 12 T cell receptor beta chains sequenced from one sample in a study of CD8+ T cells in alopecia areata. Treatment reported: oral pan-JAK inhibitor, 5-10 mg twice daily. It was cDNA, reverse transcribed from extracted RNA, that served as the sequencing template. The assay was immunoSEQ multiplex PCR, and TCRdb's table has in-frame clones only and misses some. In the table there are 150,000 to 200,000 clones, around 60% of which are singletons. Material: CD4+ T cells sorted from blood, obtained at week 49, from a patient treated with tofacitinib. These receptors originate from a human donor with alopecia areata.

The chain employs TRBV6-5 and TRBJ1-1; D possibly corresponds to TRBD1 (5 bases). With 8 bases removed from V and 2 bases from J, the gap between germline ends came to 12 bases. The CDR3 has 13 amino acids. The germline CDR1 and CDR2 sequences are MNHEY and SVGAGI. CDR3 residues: CASHTGINTEAFF. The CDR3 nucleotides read TGTGCCAGCCACACAGGCATAAACACTGAAGCTTTCTTT.

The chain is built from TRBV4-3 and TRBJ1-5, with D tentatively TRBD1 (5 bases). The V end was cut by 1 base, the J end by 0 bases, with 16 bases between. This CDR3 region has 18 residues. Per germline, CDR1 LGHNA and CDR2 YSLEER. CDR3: CASSQVGGPPYSNQPQHF. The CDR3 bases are TGCGCCAGCAGCCAAGTCGGGGGTCCCCCCTATAGCAATCAGCCCCAGCATTTT.

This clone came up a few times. CDR3 DNA: TGCAGCGCCCGGAGCTCAGATACGCAGTATTTT. Protein sequence: CSARSSDTQYF. J is TRBJ2-3 and V is TRBV29-1; D unclear. Germline CDR1 and CDR2: SQVTM and ANQGSEA. V gave up 7 bases and J gave up 4 bases, with 9 bases separating them. This CDR3 region has 11 residues.

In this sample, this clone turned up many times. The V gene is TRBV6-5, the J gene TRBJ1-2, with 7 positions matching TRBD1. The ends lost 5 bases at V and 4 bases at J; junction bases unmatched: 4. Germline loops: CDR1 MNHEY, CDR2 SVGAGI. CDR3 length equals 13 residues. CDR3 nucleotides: TGTGCCAGCAGTGCGGGACAGACCTATGGCTACACCTTC. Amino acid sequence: CASSAGQTYGYTF.

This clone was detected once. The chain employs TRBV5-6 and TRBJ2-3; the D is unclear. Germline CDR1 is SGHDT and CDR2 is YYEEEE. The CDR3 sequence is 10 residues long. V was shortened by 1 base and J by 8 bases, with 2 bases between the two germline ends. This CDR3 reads CASSLSTQYF. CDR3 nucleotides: TGTGCCAGCAGCTTGAGTACGCAGTATTTT.

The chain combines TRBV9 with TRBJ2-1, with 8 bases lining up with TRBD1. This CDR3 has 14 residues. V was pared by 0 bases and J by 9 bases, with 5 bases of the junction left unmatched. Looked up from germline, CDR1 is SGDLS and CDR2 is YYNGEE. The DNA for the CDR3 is TGTGCCAGCAGCGTAGTTCAGGGGGCTGGTGAGCAGTTCTTC. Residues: CASSVVQGAGEQFF.

CDR3 nucleotides: TGTGCCTGGAGTGATAGTGTGAACACTGAAGCTTTCTTT. Amino acid sequence: CAWSDSVNTEAFF. V and J are TRBV30 and TRBJ1-1; no clear D. Germline V gives CDR1 GTSNPN, CDR2 SVGIG (reference sequence). V shed 1 base and J shed 0 bases, with 6 bases lying between them. The CDR3 is 13 amino acids.

The CDR3 is CAVGYLADPWNEQFF. As DNA, the CDR3 is TGTGCCGTAGGGTACCTAGCGGACCCCTGGAATGAGCAGTTCTTC. This chain links TRBV6-6 with TRBJ2-1; 7 bases fit TRBD2. V lost 11 bases to trimming and J lost 7 bases; unmatched junction nucleotides: 17. The CDR3 totals 15 residues. Germline CDR1 reads MNHNY; CDR2 reads SVGAGI (reference sequence).

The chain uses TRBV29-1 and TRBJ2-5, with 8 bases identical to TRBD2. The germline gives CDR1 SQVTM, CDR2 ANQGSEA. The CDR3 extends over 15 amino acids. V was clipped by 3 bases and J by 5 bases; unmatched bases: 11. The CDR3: CSVDSGLAGEETQYF. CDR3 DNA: TGCAGCGTTGACTCTGGGCTAGCGGGCGAGGAGACCCAGTACTTC. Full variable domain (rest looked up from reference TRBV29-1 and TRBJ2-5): SAVISQKPSRDICQRGTSLTIQCQVDSQVTMMFWYRQQPGQSLTLIATANQGSEATYESGFVIDKFPISRPNLTFSTLTVSNMSPEDSSIYLCSVDSGLAGEETQYFGPGTRLLVL.

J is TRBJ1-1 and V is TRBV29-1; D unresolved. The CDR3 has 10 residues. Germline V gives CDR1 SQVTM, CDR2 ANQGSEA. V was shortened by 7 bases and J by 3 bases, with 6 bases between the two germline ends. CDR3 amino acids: CSAVYTEAFF. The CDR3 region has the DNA TGCAGCGCGGTATACACTGAAGCTTTCTTT.

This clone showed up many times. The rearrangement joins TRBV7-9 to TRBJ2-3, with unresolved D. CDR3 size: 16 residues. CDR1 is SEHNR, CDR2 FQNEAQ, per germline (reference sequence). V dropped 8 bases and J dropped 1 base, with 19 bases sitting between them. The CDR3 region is CASGPSGLIGTDTQYF. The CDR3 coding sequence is TGTGCCAGCGGCCCCTCGGGTCTCATAGGCACAGATACGCAGTATTTT.

The CDR3 DNA reads TGCAGCGTTGGGAGTCTAGCAGGACGGGAGCAGTACTTC. Translated, it gives CSVGSLAGREQYF. The chain joins TRBV29-1 to TRBJ2-7; the D gene is possibly TRBD2 (5 bases). Germline V gene data show CDR1 as SQVTM and CDR2 as ANQGSEA. This CDR3 spans 13 amino acids. V was shortened by 4 bases and J by 7 bases, with 17 bases between the two germline ends.